This T cell receptor beta chain was captured by sequencing in a study of blood T cell repertoires in COVID-19. V was trimmed by 1 base and J by 3 bases, leaving 10 bases between them. Germline assignment: CDR1 SGHTA and CDR2 FQGNSA. The CDR3 runs to 15 residues. The data were produced by immunoSEQ multiplex PCR, yet TCRdb's version contains in-frame clones alone and is incomplete. The sample lists almost 250,000 clones; 70% to 90% were seen once. Ages ranged from about 18 to 89 years, with residence in 24 US areas. The sequenced sample consisted of PBMCs or T cells enriched from blood (not recorded which). The chain links TRBV7-2 to TRBJ1-5, with D possibly being TRBD1 (5 bases). This clonotype was sampled from a woman aged 45-59 years with acute COVID-19. In nucleotides, the CDR3 is TGTGCCAGCAGCTTAGTAGGGGCAGACAATCAGCCCCAGCATTTT. It specifies CASSLVGADNQPQHF.